The T cell receptor beta chain described here comes from a study of beta chain features in type 1 diabetes. Overall study: In age, gender and cell yields, patients were similar to healthy donors. The number of sorted cells examined across all samples was approximately 110,000,000.

Over 95% purity was reached by all sorted populations. This clone has a handful of counts. cDNA synthesis used the whole RNA isolate, giving expressed TCRB sequences. TCRdb's copy holds only in-frame clones and misses some; the assay was immunoSEQ multiplex PCR. This table has 250,000 to 300,000 clones, 7% to 9% appearing once. This CDR3 has 13 amino acids. CDR1 and CDR2 from the germline V gene are KGHSH and LQKENI. This rearrangement joins TRBV18 to TRBJ2-5, with D hard to call. The J call may be in error: the DNA end matches TRBJ2-7 better. Sequencing was carried out using central memory CD4+ T cells from blood. This receptor was obtained from a woman aged 18-30 years in good health. In nucleotides, the CDR3 is TGTGCCAGCTCACCACCCTCTCAATACGAGCAGTACTTC. It is translated as CASSPPSQYEQYF.